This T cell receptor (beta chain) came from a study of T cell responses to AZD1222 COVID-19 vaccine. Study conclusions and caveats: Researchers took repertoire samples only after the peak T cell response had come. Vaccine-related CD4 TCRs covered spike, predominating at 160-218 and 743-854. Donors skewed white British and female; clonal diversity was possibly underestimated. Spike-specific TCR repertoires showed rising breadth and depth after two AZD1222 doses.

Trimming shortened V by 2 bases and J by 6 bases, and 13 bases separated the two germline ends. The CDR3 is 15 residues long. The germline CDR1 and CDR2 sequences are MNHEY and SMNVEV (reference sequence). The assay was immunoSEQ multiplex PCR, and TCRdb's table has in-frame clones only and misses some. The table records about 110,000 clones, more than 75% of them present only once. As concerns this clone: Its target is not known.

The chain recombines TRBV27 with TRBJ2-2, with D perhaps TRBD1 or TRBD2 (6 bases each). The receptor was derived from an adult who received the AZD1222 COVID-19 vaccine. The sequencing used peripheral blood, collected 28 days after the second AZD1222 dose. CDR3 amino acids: CASSLVGGRAGELFF. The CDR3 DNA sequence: TGTGCCAGCAGTTTAGTAGGGGGGCGGGCCGGGGAGCTGTTTTTT.